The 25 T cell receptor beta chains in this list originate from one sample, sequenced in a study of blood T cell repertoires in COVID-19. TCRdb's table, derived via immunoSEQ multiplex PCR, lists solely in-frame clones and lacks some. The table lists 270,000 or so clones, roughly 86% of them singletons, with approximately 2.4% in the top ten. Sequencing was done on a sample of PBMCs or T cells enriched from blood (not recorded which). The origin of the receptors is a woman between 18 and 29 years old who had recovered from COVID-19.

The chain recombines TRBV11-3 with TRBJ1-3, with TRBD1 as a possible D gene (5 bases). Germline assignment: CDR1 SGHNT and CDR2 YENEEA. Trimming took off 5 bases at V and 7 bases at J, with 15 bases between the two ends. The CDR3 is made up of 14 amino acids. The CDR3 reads CASSPTVIGNTIYF. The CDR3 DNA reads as TGTGCCAGCAGCCCGACAGTTATTGGGAACACCATATATTTT.

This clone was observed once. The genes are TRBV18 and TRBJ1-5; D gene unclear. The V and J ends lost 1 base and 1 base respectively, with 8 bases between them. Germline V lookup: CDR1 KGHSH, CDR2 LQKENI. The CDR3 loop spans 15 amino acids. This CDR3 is CASSPLVGSNQPQHF. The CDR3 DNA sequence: TGTGCCAGCTCACCACTCGTGGGCAGCAATCAGCCCCAGCATTTT.

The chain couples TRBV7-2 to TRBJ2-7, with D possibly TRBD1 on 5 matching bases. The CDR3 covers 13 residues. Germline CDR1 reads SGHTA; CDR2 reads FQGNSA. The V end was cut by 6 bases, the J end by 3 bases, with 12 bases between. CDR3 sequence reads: CASSYPGFYEQYF. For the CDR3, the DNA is TGTGCCAGCAGTTATCCAGGGTTCTACGAGCAGTACTTC.

CDR3 sequence: CASSQDAGLAYEQYF. The CDR3 DNA reads as TGTGCCAGCAGCCAAGACGCAGGACTAGCCTACGAGCAGTACTTC. The chain carries TRBV3-1 (or the pseudogene TRBV3-2) and TRBJ2-7; 7 bases are shared with TRBD2. V lost 0 bases to trimming and J lost 2 bases; unmatched junction nucleotides: 4. CDR1 is LGHDT and CDR2 is YNNKEL in the germline V gene (reference sequence). The CDR3 has 15 residues.

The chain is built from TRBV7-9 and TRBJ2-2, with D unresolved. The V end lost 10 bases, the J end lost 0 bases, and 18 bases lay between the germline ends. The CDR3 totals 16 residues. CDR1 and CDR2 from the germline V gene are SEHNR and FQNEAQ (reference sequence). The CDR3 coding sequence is TGTGCCATCCCTAATACCGTTCCCGCGAACACCGGGGAGCTGTTTTTT. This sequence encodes CAIPNTVPANTGELFF.

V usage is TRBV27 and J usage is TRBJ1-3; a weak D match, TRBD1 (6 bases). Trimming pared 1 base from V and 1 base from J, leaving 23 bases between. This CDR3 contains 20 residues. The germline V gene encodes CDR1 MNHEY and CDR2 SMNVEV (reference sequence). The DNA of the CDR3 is TGTGCCAGCAGTTTATTAGGCACAGGGCCGAGCCACTATTCTGGAAACACCATATATTTT. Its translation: CASSLLGTGPSHYSGNTIYF.

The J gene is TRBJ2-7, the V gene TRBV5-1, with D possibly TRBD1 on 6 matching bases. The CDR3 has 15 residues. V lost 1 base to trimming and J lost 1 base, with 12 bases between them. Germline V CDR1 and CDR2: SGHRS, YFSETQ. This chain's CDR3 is CASSLYAGDSYEQYF. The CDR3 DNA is TGCGCCAGCAGCTTGTATGCAGGGGATTCCTACGAGCAGTACTTC. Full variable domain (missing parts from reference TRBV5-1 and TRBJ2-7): KAGVTQTPRYLIKTRGQQVTLSCSPISGHRSVSWYQQTPGQGLQFLFEYFSETQRNKGNFPGRFSGRQFSNSRSEMNVSTLELGDSALYLCASSLYAGDSYEQYFGPGTRLTVT.

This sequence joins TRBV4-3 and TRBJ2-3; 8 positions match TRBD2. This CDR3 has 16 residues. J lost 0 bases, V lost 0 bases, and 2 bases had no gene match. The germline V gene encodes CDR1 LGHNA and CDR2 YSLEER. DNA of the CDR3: TGCGCCAGCAGCCAAGAGGCGGGGGGTAGCACAGATACGCAGTATTTT. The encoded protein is CASSQEAGGSTDTQYF.

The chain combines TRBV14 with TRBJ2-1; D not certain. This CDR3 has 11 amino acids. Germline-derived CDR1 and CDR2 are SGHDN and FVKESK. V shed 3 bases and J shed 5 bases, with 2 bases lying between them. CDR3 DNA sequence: TGTGCCAGCAGCCATAACAATGAGCAGTTCTTC. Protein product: CASSHNNEQFF.

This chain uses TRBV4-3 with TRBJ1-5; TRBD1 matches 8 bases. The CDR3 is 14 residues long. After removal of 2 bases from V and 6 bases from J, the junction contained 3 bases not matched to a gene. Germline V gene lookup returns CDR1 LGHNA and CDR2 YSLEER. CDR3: CASSQLTGVQPQHF. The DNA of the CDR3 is TGCGCCAGCAGCCAACTGACAGGGGTTCAGCCCCAGCATTTT.

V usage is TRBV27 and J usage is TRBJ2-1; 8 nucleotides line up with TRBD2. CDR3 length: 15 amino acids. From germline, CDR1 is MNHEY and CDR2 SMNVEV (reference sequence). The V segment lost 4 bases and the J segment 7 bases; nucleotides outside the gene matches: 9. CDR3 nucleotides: TGTGCCAGCAGTTCATCCGGACTAGCTGCTAATGAGCAGTTCTTC. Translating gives CASSSSGLAANEQFF.

The CDR3 DNA reads TGTGCCAGCACGCGACAGGGGAACCACAATGAGCAGTTCTTC. Amino acids: CASTRQGNHNEQFF. The V call is TRBV2, the J call TRBJ2-1; TRBD1 matches at 8 bases. The CDR3 loop spans 14 amino acids. CDR1 is SNHLY and CDR2 is FYNNEI in the germline V gene. V shed 7 bases, J shed 5 bases, and the junction held 7 bases outside the gene matches. Full variable domain (remainder filled in from reference TRBV2 and TRBJ2-1): EPEVTQTPSHQVTQMGQEVILRCVPISNHLYFYWYRQILGQKVEFLVSFYNNEISEKSEIFDDQFSVERPDGSNFTLKIRSTKLEDSAMYFCASTRQGNHNEQFFGPGTRLTVL.

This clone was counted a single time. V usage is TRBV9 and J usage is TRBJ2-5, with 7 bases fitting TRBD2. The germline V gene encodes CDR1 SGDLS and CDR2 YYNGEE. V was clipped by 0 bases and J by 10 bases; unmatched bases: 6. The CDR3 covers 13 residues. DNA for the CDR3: TGTGCCAGCAGCGTAGCGGGGGGTGAAATCCAGTACTTC. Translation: CASSVAGGEIQYF.

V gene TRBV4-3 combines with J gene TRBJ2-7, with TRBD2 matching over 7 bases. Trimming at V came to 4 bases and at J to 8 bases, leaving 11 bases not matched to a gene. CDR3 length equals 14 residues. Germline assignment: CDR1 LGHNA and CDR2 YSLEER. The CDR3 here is CASSLQRGEGKQYF. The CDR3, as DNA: TGCGCCAGCAGCCTCCAGCGGGGCGAGGGTAAGCAGTACTTC.

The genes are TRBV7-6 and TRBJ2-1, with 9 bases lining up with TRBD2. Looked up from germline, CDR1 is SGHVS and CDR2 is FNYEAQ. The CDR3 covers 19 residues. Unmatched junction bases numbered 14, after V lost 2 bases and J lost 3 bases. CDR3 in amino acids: CASSLPATGQRGVYNEQFF. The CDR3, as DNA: TGTGCCAGCAGCTTACCCGCTACCGGCCAGCGGGGGGTCTACAATGAGCAGTTCTTC.

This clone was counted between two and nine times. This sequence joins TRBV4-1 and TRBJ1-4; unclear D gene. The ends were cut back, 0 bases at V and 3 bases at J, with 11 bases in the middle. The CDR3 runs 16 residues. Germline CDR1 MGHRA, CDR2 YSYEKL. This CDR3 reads CASSQEWQVPNEKLFF. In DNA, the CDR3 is TGCGCCAGCAGCCAAGAATGGCAGGTTCCTAATGAAAAACTGTTTTTT.

CDR3 amino acids: CASSPSEGSVSPLHF. The DNA of the CDR3 is TGCGCCAGCAGCCCTTCGGAGGGTTCAGTTTCACCCCTCCACTTT. J is TRBJ1-6 and V is TRBV4-1; D uncertain. The CDR3 has 15 residues. The V end lost 4 bases, the J end lost 9 bases, and 16 bases lay between the germline ends. Germline V CDR1 and CDR2: MGHRA, YSYEKL.

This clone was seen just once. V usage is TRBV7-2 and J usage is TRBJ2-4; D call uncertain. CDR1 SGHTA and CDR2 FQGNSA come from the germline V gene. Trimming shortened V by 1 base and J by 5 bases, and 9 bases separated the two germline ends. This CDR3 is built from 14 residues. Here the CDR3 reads CASSLDSLQNIQYF. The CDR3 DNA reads TGTGCCAGCAGCTTAGACAGCCTTCAAAACATTCAGTACTTC.

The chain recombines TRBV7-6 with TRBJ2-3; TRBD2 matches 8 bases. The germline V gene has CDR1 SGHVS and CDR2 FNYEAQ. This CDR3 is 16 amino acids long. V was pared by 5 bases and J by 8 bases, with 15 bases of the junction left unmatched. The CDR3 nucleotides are TGTGCCAGCAGCGCCCCTGGGGCTAGCGGGTACCTTACGCAGTATTTT. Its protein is CASSAPGASGYLTQYF.

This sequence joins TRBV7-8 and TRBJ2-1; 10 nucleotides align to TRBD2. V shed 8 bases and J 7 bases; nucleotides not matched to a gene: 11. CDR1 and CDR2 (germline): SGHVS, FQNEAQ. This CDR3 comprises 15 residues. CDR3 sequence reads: CASVPLAGVGNEQFF. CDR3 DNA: TGTGCCAGCGTCCCCCTAGCGGGAGTCGGGAATGAGCAGTTCTTC.

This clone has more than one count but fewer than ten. The CDR3 here is CASSIADRARSPLHF. CDR3 sequence (DNA): TGTGCCAGTAGTATTGCCGACAGGGCGAGATCACCCCTCCACTTT. This rearrangement joins TRBV19 to TRBJ1-6; 7 bases are shared with TRBD1. The ends lost 3 bases at V and 10 bases at J; junction bases unmatched: 9. The germline V gene has CDR1 LNHDA and CDR2 SQIVND (reference sequence). The CDR3 contains 15 residues.

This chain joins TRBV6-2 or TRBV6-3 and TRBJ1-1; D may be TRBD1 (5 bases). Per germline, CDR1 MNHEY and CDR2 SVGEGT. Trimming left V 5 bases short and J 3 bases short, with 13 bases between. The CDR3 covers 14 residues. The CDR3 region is CASSPQSTDTEAFF. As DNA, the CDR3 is TGTGCCAGCAGTCCCCAATCGACAGACACTGAAGCTTTCTTT.

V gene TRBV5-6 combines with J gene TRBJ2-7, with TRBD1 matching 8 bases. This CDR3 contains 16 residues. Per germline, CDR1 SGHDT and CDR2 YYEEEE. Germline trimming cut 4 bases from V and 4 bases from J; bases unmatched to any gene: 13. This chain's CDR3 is CASSRSGQALWYEQYF. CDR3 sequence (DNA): TGTGCCAGCAGCCGGTCGGGACAGGCGCTATGGTACGAGCAGTACTTC.

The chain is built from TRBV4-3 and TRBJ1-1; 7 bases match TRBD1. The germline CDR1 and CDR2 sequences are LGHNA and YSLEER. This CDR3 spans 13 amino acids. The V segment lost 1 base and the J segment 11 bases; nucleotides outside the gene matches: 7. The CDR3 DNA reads TGCGCCAGCAGCCAAGTTGGGACAGCGCCCGCTTTCTTT. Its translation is CASSQVGTAPAFF.

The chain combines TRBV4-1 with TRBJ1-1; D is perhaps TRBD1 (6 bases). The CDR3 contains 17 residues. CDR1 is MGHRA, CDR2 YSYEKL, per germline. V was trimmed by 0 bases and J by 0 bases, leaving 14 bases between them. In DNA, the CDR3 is TGCGCCAGCAGCCAAGAGCCGCAGGGGCGAATGAACACTGAAGCTTTCTTT. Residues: CASSQEPQGRMNTEAFF.